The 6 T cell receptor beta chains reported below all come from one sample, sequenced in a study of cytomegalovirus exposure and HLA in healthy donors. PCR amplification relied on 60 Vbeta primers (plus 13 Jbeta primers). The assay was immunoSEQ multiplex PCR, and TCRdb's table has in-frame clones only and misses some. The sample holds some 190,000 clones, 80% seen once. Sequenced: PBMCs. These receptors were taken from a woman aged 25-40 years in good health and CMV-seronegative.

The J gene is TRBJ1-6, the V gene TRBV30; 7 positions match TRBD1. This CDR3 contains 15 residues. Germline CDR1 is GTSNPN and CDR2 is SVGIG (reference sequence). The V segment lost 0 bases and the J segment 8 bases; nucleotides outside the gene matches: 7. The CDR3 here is CAWSVPGTDYSPLHF. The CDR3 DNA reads TGTGCCTGGAGTGTACCGGGGACAGATTATTCACCCCTCCACTTT.

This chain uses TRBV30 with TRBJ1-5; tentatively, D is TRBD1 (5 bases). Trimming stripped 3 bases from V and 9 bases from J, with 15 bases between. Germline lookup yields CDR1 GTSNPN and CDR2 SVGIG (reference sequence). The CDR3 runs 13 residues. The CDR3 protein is CAWSDSKRGPQHF. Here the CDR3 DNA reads TGTGCCTGGAGCGATAGCAAAAGGGGGCCCCAGCATTTT.

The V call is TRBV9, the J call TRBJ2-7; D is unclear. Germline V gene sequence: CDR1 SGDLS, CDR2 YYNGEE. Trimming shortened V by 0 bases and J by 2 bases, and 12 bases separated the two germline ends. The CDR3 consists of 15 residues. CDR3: CASSVGDEVTYEQYF. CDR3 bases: TGTGCCAGCAGCGTAGGTGACGAGGTTACCTACGAGCAGTACTTC.

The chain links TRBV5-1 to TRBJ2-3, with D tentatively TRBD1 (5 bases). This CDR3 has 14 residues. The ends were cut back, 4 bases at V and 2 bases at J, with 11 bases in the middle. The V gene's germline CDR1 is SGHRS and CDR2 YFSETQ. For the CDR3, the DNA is TGCGCCAGCAGCCAAAAGACAGTCACAGATACGCAGTATTTT. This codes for CASSQKTVTDTQYF.

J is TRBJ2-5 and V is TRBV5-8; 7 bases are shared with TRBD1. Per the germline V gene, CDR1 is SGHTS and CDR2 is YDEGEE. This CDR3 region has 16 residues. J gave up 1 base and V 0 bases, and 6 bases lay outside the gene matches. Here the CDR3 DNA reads TGTGCCAGCAGCTTGGGACAGGGTTCCCGCCAAGAGACCCAGTACTTC. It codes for CASSLGQGSRQETQYF.

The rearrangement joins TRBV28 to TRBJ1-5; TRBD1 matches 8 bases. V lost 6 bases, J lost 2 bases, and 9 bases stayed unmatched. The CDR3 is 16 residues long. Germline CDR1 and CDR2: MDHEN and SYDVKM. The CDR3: CASSNHQGAGNQPQHF. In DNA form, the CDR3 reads TGTGCCAGCAGCAATCATCAGGGGGCTGGCAATCAGCCCCAGCATTTT.